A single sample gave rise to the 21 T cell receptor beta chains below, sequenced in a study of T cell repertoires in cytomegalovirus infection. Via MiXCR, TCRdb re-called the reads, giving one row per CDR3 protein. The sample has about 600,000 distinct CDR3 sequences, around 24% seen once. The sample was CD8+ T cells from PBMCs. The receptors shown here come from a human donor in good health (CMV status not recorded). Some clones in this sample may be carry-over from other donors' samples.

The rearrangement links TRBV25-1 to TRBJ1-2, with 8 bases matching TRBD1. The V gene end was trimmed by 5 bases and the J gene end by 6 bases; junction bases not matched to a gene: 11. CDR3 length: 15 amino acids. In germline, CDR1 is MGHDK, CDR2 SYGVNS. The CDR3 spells CASSIRTGRYDGYTF. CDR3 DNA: TGTGCCAGCAGTATCCGGACAGGGAGGTACGATGGCTACACCTTC.

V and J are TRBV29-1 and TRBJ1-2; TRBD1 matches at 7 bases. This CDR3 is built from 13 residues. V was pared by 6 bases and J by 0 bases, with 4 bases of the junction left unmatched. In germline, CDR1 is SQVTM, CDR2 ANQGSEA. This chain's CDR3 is CSVSGTANYGYTF. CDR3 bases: TGCAGCGTCTCCGGGACAGCTAACTATGGCTACACCTTC.

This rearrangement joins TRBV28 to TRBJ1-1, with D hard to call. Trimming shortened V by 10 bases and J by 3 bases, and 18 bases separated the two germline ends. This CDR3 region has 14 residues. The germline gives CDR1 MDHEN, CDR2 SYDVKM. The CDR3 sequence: CATQVLQSDTEAFF. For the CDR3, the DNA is TGTGCCACCCAAGTATTACAGTCGGACACTGAAGCTTTCTTT.

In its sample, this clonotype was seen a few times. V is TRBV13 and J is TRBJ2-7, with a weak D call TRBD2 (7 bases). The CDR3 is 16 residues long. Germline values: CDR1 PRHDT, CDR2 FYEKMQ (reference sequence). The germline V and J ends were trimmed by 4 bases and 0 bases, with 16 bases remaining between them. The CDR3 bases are TGTGCCAGCAGCTCCTCTCGGCGGGGGCACTCCTACGAGCAGTACGTC. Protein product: CASSSSRRGHSYEQYV.

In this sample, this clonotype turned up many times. Here the CDR3 DNA reads TGTGCCAGCAGTTTCTACAGGGGCAGAGATGAAGCTTTCTTT. Encoded protein: CASSFYRGRDEAFF. The V call is TRBV28, the J call TRBJ1-1; 7 nucleotides match TRBD1. CDR3 length equals 14 residues. The V gene's germline CDR1 is MDHEN and CDR2 SYDVKM. V lost 3 bases to trimming and J lost 7 bases; unmatched junction nucleotides: 8.

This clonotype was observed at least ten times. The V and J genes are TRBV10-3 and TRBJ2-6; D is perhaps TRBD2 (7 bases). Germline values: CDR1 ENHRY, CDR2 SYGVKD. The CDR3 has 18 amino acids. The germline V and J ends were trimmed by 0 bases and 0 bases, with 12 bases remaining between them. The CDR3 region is CAISESGGPFSGANVLTF. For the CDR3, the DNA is TGTGCCATCAGTGAGTCGGGGGGGCCCTTCTCTGGGGCCAACGTCCTGACTTTC.

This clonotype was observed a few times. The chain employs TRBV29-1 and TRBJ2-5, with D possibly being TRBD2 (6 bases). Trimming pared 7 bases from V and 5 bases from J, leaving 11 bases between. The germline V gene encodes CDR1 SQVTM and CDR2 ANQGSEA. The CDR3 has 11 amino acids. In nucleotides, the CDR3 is TGCAGCGCATTTGGAGGGGAGACCCAGTACTTC. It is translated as CSAFGGETQYF.

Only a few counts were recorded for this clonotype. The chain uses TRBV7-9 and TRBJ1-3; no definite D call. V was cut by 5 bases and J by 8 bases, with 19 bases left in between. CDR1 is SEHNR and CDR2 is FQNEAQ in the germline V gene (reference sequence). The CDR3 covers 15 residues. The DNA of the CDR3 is TGTGCCAGCAGCCGTCCCGGGGAAGTCCTGGACACCATATATTTT. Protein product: CASSRPGEVLDTIYF.

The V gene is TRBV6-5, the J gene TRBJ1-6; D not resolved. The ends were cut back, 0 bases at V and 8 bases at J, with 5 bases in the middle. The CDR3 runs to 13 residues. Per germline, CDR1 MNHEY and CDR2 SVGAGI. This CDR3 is CASSYSGDSPLHF. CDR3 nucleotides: TGTGCCAGCAGTTACTCTGGGGATTCACCCCTCCACTTT.

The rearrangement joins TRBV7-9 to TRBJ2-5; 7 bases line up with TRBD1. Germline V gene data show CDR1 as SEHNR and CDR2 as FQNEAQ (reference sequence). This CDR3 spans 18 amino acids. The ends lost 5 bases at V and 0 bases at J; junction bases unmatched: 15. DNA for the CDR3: TGTGCCAGCAGCCCCGGGGTCGACAGGGAATCGTACCAAGAGACCCAGTACTTC. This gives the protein CASSPGVDRESYQETQYF.

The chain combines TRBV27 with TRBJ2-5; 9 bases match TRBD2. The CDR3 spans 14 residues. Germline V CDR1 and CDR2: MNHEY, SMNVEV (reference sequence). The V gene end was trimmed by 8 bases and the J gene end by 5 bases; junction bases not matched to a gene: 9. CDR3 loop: CASRSGGTLETQYF. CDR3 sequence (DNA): TGTGCCAGCCGTAGCGGGGGAACCCTGGAGACCCAGTACTTC.

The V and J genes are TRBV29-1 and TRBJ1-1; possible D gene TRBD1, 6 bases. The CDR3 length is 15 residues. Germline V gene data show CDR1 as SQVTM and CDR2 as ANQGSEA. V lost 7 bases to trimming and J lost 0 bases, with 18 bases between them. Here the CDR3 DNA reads TGCAGCGCCACCAGGGGAAGCGAATTGAACACTGAAGCTTTCTTT. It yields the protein CSATRGSELNTEAFF.

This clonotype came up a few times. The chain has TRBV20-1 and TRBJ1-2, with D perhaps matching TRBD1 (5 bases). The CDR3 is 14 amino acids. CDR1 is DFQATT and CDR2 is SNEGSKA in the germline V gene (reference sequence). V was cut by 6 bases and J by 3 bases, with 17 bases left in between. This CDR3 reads CSAHPRDRDYGYTF. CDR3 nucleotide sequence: TGCAGTGCCCACCCCCGCGACAGAGACTATGGCTACACCTTC.

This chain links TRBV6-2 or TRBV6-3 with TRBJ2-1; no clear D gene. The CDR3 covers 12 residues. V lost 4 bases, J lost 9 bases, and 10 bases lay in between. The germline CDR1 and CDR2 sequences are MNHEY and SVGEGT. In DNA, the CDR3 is TGTGCCAGCAGTTCTCGCCCGAGTGAGCAGTTCTTC. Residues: CASSSRPSEQFF.

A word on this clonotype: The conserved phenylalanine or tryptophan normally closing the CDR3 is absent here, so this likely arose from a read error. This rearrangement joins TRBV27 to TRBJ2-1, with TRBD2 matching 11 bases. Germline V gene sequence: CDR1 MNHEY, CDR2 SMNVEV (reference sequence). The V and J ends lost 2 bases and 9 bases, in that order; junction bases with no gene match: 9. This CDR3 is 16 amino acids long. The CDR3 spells CASSLGELAGVGEQFS. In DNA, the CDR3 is TGTGCCAGCAGTTTAGGGGAACTAGCGGGGGTGGGTGAGCAGTTCTCC.

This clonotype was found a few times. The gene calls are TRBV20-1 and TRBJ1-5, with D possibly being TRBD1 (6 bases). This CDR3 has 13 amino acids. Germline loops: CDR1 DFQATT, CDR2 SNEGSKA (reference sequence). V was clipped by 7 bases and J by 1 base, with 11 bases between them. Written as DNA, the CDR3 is TGCAGTGGAACAGACAGGAGCAATCAGCCCCAGCATTTT. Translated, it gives CSGTDRSNQPQHF.

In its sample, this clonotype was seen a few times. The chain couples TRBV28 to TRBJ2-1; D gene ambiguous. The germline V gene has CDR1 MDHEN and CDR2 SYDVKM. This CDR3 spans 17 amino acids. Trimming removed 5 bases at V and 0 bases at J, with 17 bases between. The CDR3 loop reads CASSLPKSPSSYNEQFF. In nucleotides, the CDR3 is TGTGCCAGCAGTCTCCCGAAATCCCCGAGCTCCTACAATGAGCAGTTCTTC.

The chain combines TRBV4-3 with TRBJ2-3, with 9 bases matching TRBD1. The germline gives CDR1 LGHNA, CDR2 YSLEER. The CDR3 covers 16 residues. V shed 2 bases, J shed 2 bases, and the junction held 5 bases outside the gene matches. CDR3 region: CASSQTDRGYTDTQYF. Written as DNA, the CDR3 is TGCGCCAGCAGCCAAACGGACAGGGGTTACACAGATACGCAGTATTTT.

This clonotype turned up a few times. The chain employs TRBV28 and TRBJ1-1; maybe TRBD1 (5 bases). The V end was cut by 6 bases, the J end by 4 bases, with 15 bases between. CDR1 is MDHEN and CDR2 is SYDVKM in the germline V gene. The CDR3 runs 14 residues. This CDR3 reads CASRPPQGGTEAFF. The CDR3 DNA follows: TGTGCCAGCAGGCCACCCCAGGGAGGCACTGAAGCTTTCTTT. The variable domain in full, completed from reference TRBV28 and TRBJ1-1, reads DVKVTQSSRYLVKRTGEKVFLECVQDMDHENMFWYRQDPGLGLRLIYFSYDVKMKEKGDIPEGYSVSREKKERFSLILESASTNQTSMYLCASRPPQGGTEAFFGQGTRLTVV.

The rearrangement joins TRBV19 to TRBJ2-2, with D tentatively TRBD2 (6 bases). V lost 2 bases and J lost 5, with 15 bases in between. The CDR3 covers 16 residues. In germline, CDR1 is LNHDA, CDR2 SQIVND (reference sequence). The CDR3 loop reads CASSIPPGVETGELFF. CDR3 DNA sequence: TGTGCCAGTAGTATACCGCCGGGGGTAGAAACCGGGGAGCTGTTTTTT.

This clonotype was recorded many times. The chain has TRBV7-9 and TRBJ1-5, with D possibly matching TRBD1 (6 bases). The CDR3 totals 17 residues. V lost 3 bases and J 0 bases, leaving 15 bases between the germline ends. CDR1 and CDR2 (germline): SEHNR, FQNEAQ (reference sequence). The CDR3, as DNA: TGTGCCAGCAGCTTCTCTCGGTACAGGGATAGCAATCAGCCCCAGCATTTT. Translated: CASSFSRYRDSNQPQHF.